This TCR beta chain was sequenced during a study of beta chain features in type 1 diabetes. Study-wide results and caveats: VDJ junctions sequenced from type 1 diabetes patients showed fewer insertions and more deletions.

Isolated RNA was reverse transcribed in full, so expressed TCRB transcripts were sequenced. The method was immunoSEQ multiplex PCR; TCRdb's version includes in-frame clones alone and lacks a portion of them. Of some 330,000 clones in the sample, 11% are singletons; the top ten hold approximately 0.016%. Worth noting for this clone: Antigen unknown.

V lost 6 bases, J lost 4 bases, and 10 bases stayed unmatched. There are 15 residues in the CDR3. Looked up from germline, CDR1 is SGHTA and CDR2 is FQGNSA. The V gene is TRBV7-2, the J gene TRBJ2-7, with TRBD2 matching over 9 bases. This clonotype was sampled from a young woman in good health. Material for sequencing was naive CD4+ T cells from blood. CDR3 protein: CASREGTSREYEQYF. CDR3 nucleotide sequence: TGTGCCAGCAGGGAAGGGACTAGCCGGGAGTACGAGCAGTACTTC.